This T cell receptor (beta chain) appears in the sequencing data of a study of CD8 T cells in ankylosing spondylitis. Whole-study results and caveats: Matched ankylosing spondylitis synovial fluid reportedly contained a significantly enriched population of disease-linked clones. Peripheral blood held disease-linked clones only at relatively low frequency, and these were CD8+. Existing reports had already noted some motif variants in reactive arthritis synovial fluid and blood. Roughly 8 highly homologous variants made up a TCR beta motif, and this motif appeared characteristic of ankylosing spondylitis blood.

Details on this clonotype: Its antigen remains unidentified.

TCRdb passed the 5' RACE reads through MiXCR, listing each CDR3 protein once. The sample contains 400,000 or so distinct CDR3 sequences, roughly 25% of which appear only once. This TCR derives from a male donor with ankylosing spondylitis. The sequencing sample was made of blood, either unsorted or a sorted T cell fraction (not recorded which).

The CDR3 loop reads CASSLRLAKNIQYF. The CDR3 bases are TGTGCCAGCAGTTTGCGACTAGCCAAAAACATTCAGTACTTC. The chain employs TRBV12-3 or TRBV12-4 and TRBJ2-4; D remains unclear. Trimming stripped 3 bases from V and 0 bases from J, with 6 bases between. The CDR3 length is 14 residues.